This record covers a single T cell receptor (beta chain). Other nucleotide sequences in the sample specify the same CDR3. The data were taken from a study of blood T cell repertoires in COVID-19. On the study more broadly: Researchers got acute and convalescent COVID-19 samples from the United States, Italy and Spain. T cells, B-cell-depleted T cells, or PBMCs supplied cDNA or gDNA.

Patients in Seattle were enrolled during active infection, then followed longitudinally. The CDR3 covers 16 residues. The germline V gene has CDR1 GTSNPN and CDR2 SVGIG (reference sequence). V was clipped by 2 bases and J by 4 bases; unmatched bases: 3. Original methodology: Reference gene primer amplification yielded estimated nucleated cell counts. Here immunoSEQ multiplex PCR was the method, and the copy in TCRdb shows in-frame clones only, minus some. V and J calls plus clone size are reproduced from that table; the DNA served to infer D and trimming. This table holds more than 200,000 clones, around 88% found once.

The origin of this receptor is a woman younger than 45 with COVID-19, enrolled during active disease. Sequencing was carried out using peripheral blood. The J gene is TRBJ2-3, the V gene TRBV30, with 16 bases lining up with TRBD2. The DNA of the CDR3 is TGTGCCTGGAGTCCGGGACTAGCGGGAGGGCCAGATACGCAGTATTTT. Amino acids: CAWSPGLAGGPDTQYF.